This T cell receptor (beta chain) was sequenced for a study of T cells after yellow fever vaccination (dated by TCRdb to the late 2010s). In terms of the full investigation: The SMART-Seq v4 Ultra Low Input RNA kit was used to prepare libraries from fractions with low cell numbers. To follow T-cell clones before and after both primary and booster YFV17D yellow fever vaccination, bulk TCR alpha and beta repertoires underwent longitudinal sequencing. Two healthy male donors, one aged 18 to 30 and one aged 30 to 40 years, made up the cohort. Blood was collected at multiple timepoints before and after primary and secondary immunization, and bulk PBMC replicates and cell subsets were isolated.

Sequencing took place on an Illumina NovaSeq 6000. TCR cDNA was synthesized by 5'RACE template switching, through which a universal primer site and unique molecular identifiers were introduced. cDNA synthesis was primed from both the TCR alpha and TCR beta constant segments. Libraries were amplified in two PCR steps, with sample barcodes and sequencing adapters added in the second step. Sequencing of the libraries was done on either Illumina HiSeq 2500 (2x100 bp) or NovaSeq (2x150 bp). Concerning the study's data processing: Reads were demultiplexed and collapsed into UMI consensus sequences with MIGEC, and V(D)J alignment was performed with MiXCR. Vaccine-responding clonotypes were defined with edgeR using replicate PBMC samples, requiring FDR below 0.01 and a log2 fold change above 5 up to day 15. CD4 or CD8 identity was assigned to each bulk clonotype according to whether the clonotype was present at higher abundance in the sequenced CD4 repertoire or the sequenced CD8 repertoire. The raw public data were reprocessed by TCRdb itself: fastp quality trimming at Q25, MiXCR clonotype calling, in-frame beta chains only. Rows with a matching CDR3 protein are joined into one entry that keeps the most common DNA and genes. The V and J calls were not made by the authors but by TCRdb's processing. The sample contains roughly 400,000 distinct CDR3 sequences, over 15% of them found a single time. Together, the top ten hold roughly 19% of the sample.

Overall study results and their limits: Only a couple of donors were included in the study, so the extent to which the findings can be generalized is limited. A small share of clonotypes was detected in both CD4 and CD8 compartments, with the overlap likely arising from convergent recombination. The secondary T-cell response was weaker than the primary response but faster, peaking on day 5 instead of day 15. Most clones expanded after primary vaccination were re-detected after the booster (around 96% of CD4 and around nine tenths of CD8), suggesting broad memory maintenance. Because abundant contaminating clonotypes from the bulk population could be contained in FACS-sorted repertoires, computational filtering was required.

The label giving this sample's treatment or condition can be read as: live attenuated yellow fever vaccine strain. At each blood-draw timepoint, two biological replicates of bulk PBMCs were obtained. PBMCs were isolated from peripheral blood using a standard Ficoll-Paque protocol. RNA was extracted with TriZol from bulk PBMCs, CD4 and CD8 fractions, and dextramer-positive and dextramer-negative fractions. Looking up the germline V gene yields CDR1 SGHNT and CDR2 YENEEA. The CDR3 goes from the cysteine to the phenylalanine over 17 residues. Left in the record is the CDR3 DNA by itself, 51 bases read in frame from the first base. Relative to germline, V is missing 5 bases and J is missing 4 bases, with 13 bases of the junction outside any gene match. For this clonotype: Its recognized antigen is unknown. No per-base quality is available; no much larger clone lies one base away.

The source material was PBMCs, sampled before the yellow fever booster vaccination. The receptor's source is a man aged 18 to 35 who received the YFV17D yellow fever vaccine. The chain is encoded by TRBV11-3 joined to TRBJ2-1; a stretch of 8 junction bases matches TRBD2. CDR3 region: CASSTAPSSGSYNEQFF. The DNA reads as follows: TGTGCCAGCAGCACCGCTCCCTCTAGCGGGTCTTACAATGAGCAGTTCTTC.